This TCR beta chain was identified during a study of technical replicates of blood from a few donors. In this sample, this clone turned up once. The junction had 6 bases not matched to a gene; V was cut back by 6 bases and J by 3 bases. CDR1 SGHDT and CDR2 YYEEEE come from the germline V gene. The CDR3 contains 14 residues. Using immunoSEQ multiplex PCR, the repertoire was profiled, and TCRdb retains in-frame clones only, with some absent. The sample consists of about 74,000 clones, 89% of them appearing once. Sequenced: T cells isolated from PBMCs. The chain uses TRBV5-6 and TRBJ2-7; TRBD1 aligns across 10 bases. This receptor was taken from a human donor in good health. As DNA, the CDR3 is TGTGCCAGCACCATGACAGGGGGCGGCTACGAGCAGTACTTC. This sequence encodes CASTMTGGGYEQYF. Complete variable domain (other parts from reference TRBV5-6 and TRBJ2-7): DAGVTQSPTHLIKTRGQQVTLRCSPKSGHDTVSWYQQALGQGPQFIFQYYEEEERQRGNFPDRFSGHQFPNYSSELNVNALLLGDSALYLCASTMTGGGYEQYFGPGTRLTVT.